These 23 T cell receptor beta chains came from one sample sequenced in a study of CD8 T cells in ankylosing spondylitis (dated by TCRdb to the late 2010s). Libraries were built with 5' RACE. Sequencing was carried out with an Illumina HiSeq 2500. TCRdb trimmed public reads at Q25 via fastp, called clones via MiXCR and kept in-frame beta chains. One record per CDR3 amino acid sequence lists the most common genes and DNA. Recorded for this sample are more than 250,000 distinct CDR3 sequences; around 10% of them occurred a single time. The ten largest clones take up roughly 9% of the sample. Sequenced sample: blood, either unsorted or a sorted T cell fraction (not recorded which). These receptors all stem from a female donor with ankylosing spondylitis or in good health (not recorded which).

As concerns this clonotype: Mismatch with germline at one junction end may stem from a read error. The V call is TRBV29-1, the J call TRBJ1-3; D not certain. Germline CDR1 and CDR2: SQVTM and ANQGSEA. This CDR3 is 12 amino acids long. CDR3 loop: CSVEGKGSTIYF. The CDR3 DNA sequence: TGCAGCGTTGAAGGGAAGGGAAGCACCATATATTTT.

This clonotype was found many times. The V call is TRBV3-1, the J call TRBJ2-7; 8 bases match TRBD1. Trimming removed 1 base from V and 5 bases from J; junction bases left unmatched: 4. In germline, CDR1 is LGHDT, CDR2 YNNKEL (reference sequence). The CDR3 spans 14 residues. CDR3 amino acids: CASSQGTGTDEQYF. The CDR3 nucleotides read TGTGCCAGCAGCCAAGGGACAGGGACTGACGAGCAGTACTTC.

This clonotype was picked up a small number of times. The chain uses TRBV29-1 and TRBJ2-2; D uncertain. This CDR3 spans 15 amino acids. Germline CDR1 and CDR2: SQVTM and ANQGSEA. V lost 3 bases and J lost 0, with 11 bases in between. The DNA for the CDR3 is TGCAGCGTTGAGGGCGGCCAATCGAACACCGGGGAGCTGTTTTTT. This translates into CSVEGGQSNTGELFF.

The CDR3 here is CASSPPEGHTGELFF. CDR3 sequence (DNA): TGTGCCAGCAGCCCCCCCGAGGGGCACACCGGGGAGCTGTTTTTT. The chain joins TRBV28 to TRBJ2-2, with D perhaps assigned TRBD1 or TRBD2 (5 bases each). Germline CDR1 reads MDHEN; CDR2 reads SYDVKM. This CDR3 contains 15 residues. Trimming pared 6 bases from V and 3 bases from J, leaving 14 bases between.

This clonotype was detected many times. This sequence joins TRBV6-6 and TRBJ2-5; possibly TRBD1 or TRBD2 for D (5 bases each). The CDR3 sequence is 13 residues long. V lost 6 bases, J lost 5 bases, and 13 bases lay in between. Germline V lookup: CDR1 MNHNY, CDR2 SVGAGI (reference sequence). CDR3 DNA: TGTGCCAGCAGCCCCCCCGGGGCGGAGACCCAGTACTTC. Translated, it gives CASSPPGAETQYF.

This clonotype was counted only a few times. The chain carries TRBV12-3 or TRBV12-4 and TRBJ1-3; no definite D call. CDR3 size: 14 residues. Trimming pared 3 bases from V and 4 bases from J, leaving 10 bases between. The CDR3 loop is CASSLWDPGNTIYF. DNA for the CDR3: TGTGCCAGCAGTTTGTGGGATCCGGGAAACACCATATATTTT.

This sequence joins TRBV7-3 and TRBJ1-2, with D tentatively TRBD1 (6 bases). The CDR3 length is 14 residues. Germline lookup yields CDR1 SGHTA and CDR2 FQGTGA. Trimming took 4 bases from V and 0 from J, leaving 9 bases between them. CDR3 in DNA: TGTGCCAGCAGCTCAGGGGTGGCTAACTATGGCTACACCTTC. This gives the protein CASSSGVANYGYTF.

This clonotype has at least ten counts. The chain recombines TRBV5-1 with TRBJ2-7; a possible D gene is TRBD2 (6 bases). Germline V gene sequence: CDR1 SGHRS, CDR2 YFSETQ. This CDR3 is built from 13 residues. V lost 0 bases and J lost 6, with 10 bases in between. CDR3 DNA: TGCGCCAGCAGCTTGGGCTCGGGACTCGAGCAGTACTTC. Translated: CASSLGSGLEQYF.

This clonotype came up many times. The rearrangement joins TRBV12-3 or TRBV12-4 to TRBJ2-5, with D hard to call. The CDR3 length is 12 residues. Trimming took 6 bases from V and 1 from J, leaving 6 bases between them. The CDR3 DNA sequence: TGTGCCAGCAGGTGGACCCAAGAGACCCAGTACTTC. Translation: CASRWTQETQYF.

This clonotype was recorded many times. Here the CDR3 DNA reads TGCGCCAGCAGCCCTCAATGGGGGCGTCTATACGAGCAGTACTTC. Encoded protein: CASSPQWGRLYEQYF. The chain recombines TRBV5-1 with TRBJ2-7; tentative D call: TRBD1 (6 bases). With 4 bases removed from V and 4 bases from J, the gap between germline ends came to 18 bases. The CDR3 runs 15 residues. Germline V gene lookup returns CDR1 SGHRS and CDR2 YFSETQ.

Many counts were recorded for this clonotype. The chain has TRBV20-1 and TRBJ2-7; no clear D gene. The CDR3 totals 11 residues. The ends were cut back, 3 bases at V and 3 bases at J, with 6 bases in the middle. Germline V gene data show CDR1 as DFQATT and CDR2 as SNEGSKA (reference sequence). The CDR3 loop is CSASKGYEQYF. Written as DNA, the CDR3 is TGCAGTGCTAGTAAGGGCTACGAGCAGTACTTC.

This clonotype was seen many times. The chain employs TRBV7-2 and TRBJ2-3; D might be TRBD1 (6 bases). The CDR3 contains 15 residues. Between the trimmed V and J ends, which lost 1 base and 1 base, there was a span of 9 bases. CDR1 is SGHTA and CDR2 is FQGNSA in the germline V gene. For the CDR3, the DNA is TGTGCCAGCAGCTTAGGCCAGGGGCGCACAGATACGCAGTATTTT. This gives the protein CASSLGQGRTDTQYF.

This clonotype was seen at least ten times. V usage is TRBV7-2 and J usage is TRBJ2-7; TRBD2 agrees at 9 bases. Germline V gives CDR1 SGHTA, CDR2 FQGNSA. Germline trimming cut 2 bases from V and 6 bases from J; bases unmatched to any gene: 5. This CDR3 has 14 amino acids. CDR3 region: CASSLYAREGEQYF. CDR3 sequence (DNA): TGTGCCAGCAGCTTATATGCGCGGGAGGGCGAGCAGTACTTC. Complete variable domain (other parts from reference TRBV7-2 and TRBJ2-7): GAGVSQSPSNKVTEKGKDVELRCDPISGHTALYWYRQSLGQGLEFLIYFQGNSAPDKSGLPSDRFSAERTGGSVSTLTIQRTQQEDSAVYLCASSLYAREGEQYFGPGTRLTVT.

This clonotype was observed many times. The gene calls are TRBV11-2 and TRBJ2-1, with 13 bases identical to TRBD2. The junction had 18 bases not matched to a gene; V was cut back by 5 bases and J by 5 bases. The germline CDR1 and CDR2 sequences are SGHAT and FQNNGV. The CDR3 has 20 residues. Here the CDR3 reads CASSTFATSGRHRFNNEQFF. DNA of the CDR3: TGTGCCAGCAGCACATTCGCGACTAGCGGGAGGCACCGTTTTAACAATGAGCAGTTCTTC.

This clonotype has a count of ten or more. The chain carries TRBV10-2 and TRBJ2-7; 10 bases are shared with TRBD2. Germline V CDR1 and CDR2: WSHSY, SAAADI. Germline trimming cut 1 base from V and 3 bases from J; bases unmatched to any gene: 3. This CDR3 region has 15 residues. DNA of the CDR3: TGCGCCAGCAGTGAGTTGGCTAGCGGGGGCTACGAGCAGTACTTC. This sequence encodes CASSELASGGYEQYF.

DNA for the CDR3: TGCAGTGCTACCAGGGGGATAGAGACCCAGTACTTC. It yields the protein CSATRGIETQYF. The chain is built from TRBV20-1 and TRBJ2-5, with TRBD1 matching 7 bases. Unmatched junction bases numbered 3, after V lost 4 bases and J lost 4 bases. This CDR3 is built from 12 residues. Germline loops: CDR1 DFQATT, CDR2 SNEGSKA (reference sequence).

This clonotype occurred many times. The gene calls are TRBV7-2 and TRBJ2-2; D is uncertain. This CDR3 region has 12 residues. The V and J ends lost 3 bases and 8 bases respectively, with 7 bases between them. Germline loops: CDR1 SGHTA, CDR2 FQGNSA. CDR3 coding DNA: TGTGCCAGCAGCTTGATGTCTGGGGAGCTGTTTTTT. Protein sequence: CASSLMSGELFF.

This clonotype was recorded many times. In nucleotides, the CDR3 is TGTGCCAGCAGTCCCCGCCAACGGAGAGGGACTAGTCACAATGAGCAGTTCTTC. This gives the protein CASSPRQRRGTSHNEQFF. This rearrangement joins TRBV7-7 to TRBJ2-1, with 8 bases identical to TRBD2. CDR3 length: 18 amino acids. Germline CDR1 and CDR2: SSHAT and FNYEAQ (reference sequence). The V gene end was trimmed by 6 bases and the J gene end by 5 bases; junction bases not matched to a gene: 18.

Many counts were recorded for this clonotype. J is TRBJ2-7 and V is TRBV20-1; 8 nucleotides align to TRBD1. The CDR3 is 13 amino acids. The germline gives CDR1 DFQATT, CDR2 SNEGSKA (reference sequence). The trim removed 5 bases at V and 0 bases at J, leaving 3 bases unmatched. Written as DNA, the CDR3 is TGCAGTGCTGGACAGGGACTCTCCTACGAGCAGTACTTC. As protein: CSAGQGLSYEQYF.

This clonotype was seen ten or more times. The chain carries TRBV6-5 and TRBJ2-2; TRBD2 matches at 12 bases. This CDR3 contains 16 residues. J lost 7 bases, V lost 4 bases, and 7 bases had no gene match. Germline loops: CDR1 MNHEY, CDR2 SVGAGI. As DNA, the CDR3 is TGTGCCAGCAGTTCTAGCGGGGGGGCCGGAGACGGGGAGCTGTTTTTT. Translated: CASSSSGGAGDGELFF.

The chain has TRBV20-1 and TRBJ1-1; no clear D. Deletions cut 6 bases from V and 7 bases from J, with 15 bases between. Per germline, CDR1 DFQATT and CDR2 SNEGSKA (reference sequence). The CDR3 is 12 residues long. This CDR3 is CSAKDPRSEAFF. The CDR3 coding sequence is TGCAGTGCAAAGGACCCCCGGAGTGAAGCTTTCTTT.

This clonotype was detected ten times or more. The chain is built from TRBV24-1 and TRBJ1-2; D uncertain. This CDR3 contains 13 residues. The germline gives CDR1 KGHDR, CDR2 SFDVKD. With 5 bases removed from V and 6 bases from J, the gap between germline ends came to 12 bases. The CDR3, as DNA: TGTGCCACCAGTGTATCGGTGATGGATGGCTACACCTTC. This encodes CATSVSVMDGYTF.

This clonotype was seen a few times. V usage is TRBV20-1 and J usage is TRBJ1-4; unclear D gene. The CDR3 loop spans 13 amino acids. V lost 6 bases and J lost 4, with 12 bases in between. Germline V lookup: CDR1 DFQATT, CDR2 SNEGSKA (reference sequence). CDR3 DNA sequence: TGCAGTGCCCGGGTCACTGTTAATGAAAAACTGTTTTTT. It codes for CSARVTVNEKLFF.